Shown below are 14 T cell receptor beta chains from a single sample sequenced in a study of beta chain features in type 1 diabetes. Study-wide results and limits: Among patients with Type 1 diabetes, TCRB CDR3s were moderately but significantly shorter in every one of the four CD4+ subsets.

These receptors have no known antigen. Sequencing targeted expressed TCRB transcripts, as all isolated RNA had been reverse transcribed. Clones were sequenced by immunoSEQ multiplex PCR, and TCRdb holds only the in-frame ones, with some missing. The top ten clones hold under 0.55% of a sample with more than 100,000 clones, 25% to 35% of them seen once. The source material was central memory CD4+ T cells from blood. These receptors originate from a woman aged 18-35 years with type 1 diabetes.

The chain joins TRBV6-4 to TRBJ1-2; D gene uncertain. This CDR3 is 13 amino acids long. From germline, CDR1 is MRHNA and CDR2 SNTAGT. Trimming removed 5 bases at V and 8 bases at J, with 15 bases between. Here the CDR3 reads CASSSGGRYGYTF. The CDR3 coding sequence is TGTGCCAGCAGTTCGGGAGGGAGATACGGCTACACCTTC.

This clone was observed a few times. The CDR3 sequence: CATATGAVGTEAFF. CDR3 DNA: TGTGCCACCGCGACAGGGGCCGTAGGGACTGAAGCTTTCTTT. V gene TRBV28 combines with J gene TRBJ1-1, with 8 bases identical to TRBD1. Germline CDR1 reads MDHEN; CDR2 reads SYDVKM. The J segment lost 5 bases and the V segment lost 10 bases, leaving 12 bases of the junction unmatched. CDR3 length: 14 residues.

This clone is a singleton in its sample. This chain connects TRBV28 to TRBJ1-4; 7 nucleotides line up with TRBD1. The V and J ends lost 4 bases and 5 bases, in that order; junction bases with no gene match: 7. This CDR3 contains 15 residues. The germline V gene has CDR1 MDHEN and CDR2 SYDVKM. The CDR3 sequence is CASSSSGTDNEKLFF. CDR3 nucleotides: TGTGCCAGCAGTTCTTCCGGGACAGACAATGAAAAACTGTTTTTT.

This clone occurred a few times. The chain carries TRBV7-2 and TRBJ2-7; 8 bases fit TRBD1. The V gene's germline CDR1 is SGHTA and CDR2 FQGNSA. The ends lost 0 bases at V and 3 bases at J; junction bases unmatched: 4. This CDR3 comprises 15 residues. CDR3 in DNA: TGTGCCAGCAGCTTAGCCTGGACAGGGAACTACGAGCAGTACGTC. Residues: CASSLAWTGNYEQYV.

This clone was picked up a small number of times. The rearrangement joins TRBV7-2 to TRBJ2-5; TRBD2 matches at 9 bases. This CDR3 region has 13 residues. V lost 6 bases and J lost 3; bases outside the gene matches: 2. The germline V gene encodes CDR1 SGHTA and CDR2 FQGNSA. In DNA form, the CDR3 reads TGTGCCAGCAGGAGACTAGCGGAAGAGACCCAGTACTTC. It is translated as CASRRLAEETQYF.

The V gene is TRBV7-9, the J gene TRBJ2-1, with 12 nucleotides matching TRBD2. V shed 7 bases and J 4 bases; nucleotides not matched to a gene: 5. Germline-derived CDR1 and CDR2 are SEHNR and FQNEAQ (reference sequence). The length of the CDR3 is 15 residues. The CDR3 is CASTTGTSGYNEQFF. The CDR3 DNA reads TGTGCCAGCACCACCGGGACTAGCGGGTACAATGAGCAGTTCTTC. The whole variable domain, remainder taken from reference TRBV7-9 and TRBJ2-1, is DTGVSQNPRHKITKRGQNVTFRCDPISEHNRLYWYRQTLGQGPEFLTYFQNEAQLEKSRLLSDRFSAERPKGSFSTLEIQRTEQGDSAMYLCASTTGTSGYNEQFFGPGTRLTVL.

The V call is TRBV7-2, the J call TRBJ2-7, with D possibly being TRBD2 (6 bases). Germline V gives CDR1 SGHTA, CDR2 FQGNSA. The CDR3 has 16 amino acids. V was clipped by 4 bases and J by 0 bases, with 16 bases between them. CDR3 sequence (DNA): TGTGCCAGCAGCTCTCGCCCGGGACTCCGCTCCTACGAGCAGTACTTC. Its translation: CASSSRPGLRSYEQYF.

V is TRBV30 and J is TRBJ2-5; a weak D match, TRBD2 (5 bases). V lost 3 bases, J lost 6 bases, and 23 bases lay in between. CDR3 size: 16 residues. CDR1 GTSNPN and CDR2 SVGIG come from the germline V gene (reference sequence). The CDR3 bases are TGTGCCTGGAGGGACTTCCTCCGGGCTCGCAGAAAGACCCAGTACTTC. This encodes CAWRDFLRARRKTQYF.

Only a few counts were recorded for this clone. The gene calls are TRBV19 and TRBJ1-1; 9 positions agree with TRBD1. The CDR3 spans 14 residues. Germline assignment: CDR1 LNHDA and CDR2 SQIVND (reference sequence). Trimming cost V 5 bases and J 5 bases; bases outside gene matches: 6. The CDR3, as DNA: TGTGCCAGTAGTTGGACAGGGGATGGAACTGAAGCTTTCTTT. Its protein is CASSWTGDGTEAFF.

The genes are TRBV11-2 and TRBJ2-6, with 8 bases fitting TRBD2. The CDR3 loop spans 18 amino acids. With 4 bases clipped from V and 1 base from J, the junction kept 9 bases outside the gene matches. CDR1 SGHAT and CDR2 FQNNGV come from the germline V gene. CDR3 sequence: CASSSLRSGRSGANVLTF. Written as DNA, the CDR3 is TGTGCCAGCAGCTCCTTAAGGAGCGGGAGATCTGGGGCCAACGTCCTGACTTTC. The variable domain in full, completed from reference TRBV11-2 and TRBJ2-6, reads EAGVAQSPRYKIIEKRQSVAFWCNPISGHATLYWYQQILGQGPKLLIQFQNNGVVDDSQLPKDRFSAERLKGVDSTLKIQPAKLEDSAVYLCASSSLRSGRSGANVLTFGAGSRLTVL.

The gene calls are TRBV6-5 and TRBJ1-1; maybe TRBD1 (5 bases). This CDR3 has 14 residues. Germline lookup yields CDR1 MNHEY and CDR2 SVGAGI. V was clipped by 2 bases and J by 4 bases, with 11 bases between them. The CDR3 protein is CASSYDSWSTEAFF. CDR3 nucleotide sequence: TGTGCCAGCAGTTACGACAGTTGGAGCACTGAAGCTTTCTTT.

The chain combines TRBV2 with TRBJ2-7; 14 bases are a match to TRBD2. Trimming cost V 6 bases and J 9 bases; bases outside gene matches: 7. The CDR3 has 14 amino acids. The germline V gene has CDR1 SNHLY and CDR2 FYNNEI. The CDR3, as DNA: TGTGCCAGCAGCGAGGGACTAGCGGGAGTCGGGCAGTACGTC. The encoded protein is CASSEGLAGVGQYV.

V is TRBV11-3 and J is TRBJ2-3; 8 positions match TRBD2. Germline trimming cut 8 bases from V and 3 bases from J; bases unmatched to any gene: 4. The CDR3 extends over 13 amino acids. Germline V gene data show CDR1 as SGHNT and CDR2 as YENEEA. CDR3 residues: CASAGTRTDTQYF. CDR3 in DNA: TGTGCCAGCGCTGGGACTAGAACAGATACGCAGTATTTT. The variable domain in full, with the rest retrieved from reference TRBV11-3 and TRBJ2-3, is EAGVVQSPRYKIIEKKQPVAFWCNPISGHNTLYWYLQNLGQGPELLIRYENEEAVDDSQLPKDRFSAERLKGVDSTLKIQPAELGDSAVYLCASAGTRTDTQYFGPGTRLTVL.

The chain recombines TRBV19 with TRBJ1-4, with D perhaps TRBD1 (6 bases). V lost 3 bases and J lost 5, with 13 bases in between. CDR3 length equals 15 residues. CDR1 is LNHDA and CDR2 is SQIVND in the germline V gene (reference sequence). For the CDR3, the DNA is TGTGCCAGTAGTATTGCGTGGGGACAAAATGAAAAACTGTTTTTT. It is translated as CASSIAWGQNEKLFF. The full variable domain, its missing parts supplied by reference TRBV19 and TRBJ1-4, is DGGITQSPKYLFRKEGQNVTLSCEQNLNHDAMYWYRQDPGQGLRLIYYSQIVNDFQKGDIAEGYSVSREKKESFPLTVTSAQKNPTAFYLCASSIAWGQNEKLFFGSGTQLSVL.